The entry that follows covers one T cell receptor (beta chain) sequence. The sample belongs to a study of blood T cell repertoires in COVID-19. Study context: The United States, Italy and Spain supplied acute and convalescent COVID-19 samples.

As originally analysed: Amplified reference gene primers provided the basis for estimating nucleated cell counts. Only in-frame clones appear in the TCRdb table, and some are missing; sequencing was by immunoSEQ multiplex PCR. From that table come the V and J calls and clone size; the DNA was used to work out D and trimming. Altogether about 250,000 clones are present, 75% to 90% being singletons, with the ten largest covering approximately 5%. V shed 6 bases and J 0 bases; nucleotides not matched to a gene: 0. The CDR3 extends over 13 amino acids. CDR1 and CDR2 from the germline V gene are SGHTA and FQGNSA.

Sequencing used peripheral blood. This sequence was found in a woman in her thirties or forties who had recovered from COVID-19. The chain recombines TRBV7-2 with TRBJ1-2, with TRBD1 matching over 8 bases. The CDR3 sequence: CASRTGANYGYTF. CDR3 bases: TGTGCCAGCAGGACAGGGGCTAACTATGGCTACACCTTC. Filled out from reference TRBV7-2 and TRBJ1-2, the complete variable domain reads GAGVSQSPSNKVTEKGKDVELRCDPISGHTALYWYRQSLGQGLEFLIYFQGNSAPDKSGLPSDRFSAERTGGSVSTLTIQRTQQEDSAVYLCASRTGANYGYTFGSGTRLTVV.